The 29 T cell receptor beta chains below were found in one sample sequenced in a study of blood T cell repertoires in COVID-19. The data were produced by immunoSEQ multiplex PCR, yet TCRdb's version contains in-frame clones alone and is incomplete. The repertoire includes hundreds of thousands of clones, roughly 86% of them detected once, and 1.5% to 2% sits in the top ten. Sequencing input: peripheral blood. These receptors originate from a woman in her twenties or thirties with COVID-19, enrolled during active disease.

For the CDR3, the DNA is TGTGCCAGCAGTGAAGGGCAGGGGGGCAATCAGCCCCAGCATTTT. It is translated as CASSEGQGGNQPQHF. V usage is TRBV2 and J usage is TRBJ1-5; 7 nucleotides line up with TRBD1. This CDR3 has 15 residues. V lost 1 base to trimming and J lost 2 bases; unmatched junction nucleotides: 2. Germline values: CDR1 SNHLY, CDR2 FYNNEI. The whole variable domain, remainder taken from reference TRBV2 and TRBJ1-5, is EPEVTQTPSHQVTQMGQEVILRCVPISNHLYFYWYRQILGQKVEFLVSFYNNEISEKSEIFDDQFSVERPDGSNFTLKIRSTKLEDSAMYFCASSEGQGGNQPQHFGDGTRLSIL.

This chain joins TRBV3-1 (or the pseudogene TRBV3-2) and TRBJ1-5; D is perhaps TRBD1 (6 bases). Germline CDR1 reads LGHDT; CDR2 reads YNNKEL (reference sequence). The CDR3 sequence is 16 residues long. V lost 1 base to trimming and J lost 6 bases, with 16 bases between them. This CDR3 is CASSQGDTGMGQPQHF. In DNA, the CDR3 is TGTGCCAGCAGCCAAGGAGATACAGGGATGGGTCAGCCCCAGCATTTT.

The J gene is TRBJ1-1, the V gene TRBV7-9, with a possible D match to TRBD1 (5 bases). V lost 6 bases, J lost 8 bases, and 13 bases lay in between. The germline CDR1 and CDR2 sequences are SEHNR and FQNEAQ (reference sequence). The CDR3 consists of 12 residues. CDR3 sequence reads: CASSRRQSEAFF. CDR3 DNA sequence: TGTGCCAGCAGTCGAAGACAGTCCGAAGCTTTCTTT.

The chain links TRBV4-1 to TRBJ2-7; D is ambiguous. The CDR3 covers 15 residues. V lost 1 base to trimming and J lost 2 bases, with 12 bases between them. Germline-derived CDR1 and CDR2 are MGHRA and YSYEKL. CDR3 sequence reads: CASSQGLSAPYEQYF. CDR3 DNA sequence: TGCGCCAGCAGCCAAGGACTTTCTGCCCCCTACGAGCAGTACTTC.

V is TRBV28 and J is TRBJ1-1, with TRBD1 matching 8 bases. The CDR3 length is 16 residues. V shed 5 bases, J shed 1 base, and the junction held 9 bases outside the gene matches. Germline CDR1 is MDHEN and CDR2 is SYDVKM. The CDR3 spells CASSPRQGASNTEAFF. CDR3 nucleotides: TGTGCCAGCAGTCCTCGGCAGGGGGCATCGAACACTGAAGCTTTCTTT.

The chain uses TRBV12-3 or TRBV12-4 and TRBJ2-2; D ambiguous. The CDR3 spans 11 residues. Trimming left V 7 bases short and J 6 bases short, with 6 bases between. The CDR3 DNA reads as TGTGCCAGCACTCTAGCCGGGGAGCTGTTTTTT. Amino acids: CASTLAGELFF.

This chain uses TRBV15 with TRBJ1-5, with 8 bases aligning to TRBD1. This CDR3 comprises 16 residues. Looked up from germline, CDR1 is LNHNV and CDR2 is YYDKDF (reference sequence). V was clipped by 3 bases and J by 7 bases; unmatched bases: 11. DNA for the CDR3: TGTGCCACCAGCAGTGGACGGACAGGGAAGGGGCAGCCCCAGCATTTT. It encodes CATSSGRTGKGQPQHF.

This chain connects TRBV7-2 to TRBJ2-6; 9 bases are a match to TRBD2. V was clipped by 3 bases and J by 5 bases; unmatched bases: 8. This CDR3 has 17 residues. Germline values: CDR1 SGHTA, CDR2 FQGNSA. CDR3 bases: TGTGCCAGCAGCTTTGGTGGAGCGGGGGGCTGGGCCAACGTCCTGACTTTC. Amino acid sequence: CASSFGGAGGWANVLTF.

The gene calls are TRBV3-1 (or the pseudogene TRBV3-2) and TRBJ1-6, with 9 bases that match TRBD1. Germline values: CDR1 LGHDT, CDR2 YNNKEL (reference sequence). The J segment lost 7 bases and the V segment lost 4 bases, leaving 2 bases of the junction unmatched. The CDR3 loop spans 14 amino acids. CDR3 in DNA: TGTGCCAGCAGCCTCGGGACAGGGAATTCACCCCTCCACTTT. Protein product: CASSLGTGNSPLHF.

This chain links TRBV5-1 with TRBJ1-1; D may be TRBD1 (5 bases). Deletions cut 0 bases from V and 3 bases from J, with 9 bases between. Per the germline V gene, CDR1 is SGHRS and CDR2 is YFSETQ. There are 14 residues in the CDR3. As DNA, the CDR3 is TGCGCCAGCAGCTTGGTCCCGGGGGACACTGAAGCTTTCTTT. It encodes CASSLVPGDTEAFF.

This chain joins TRBV6-4 and TRBJ2-3; 9 bases map to TRBD2. The germline gives CDR1 MRHNA, CDR2 SNTAGT. J was trimmed by 3 bases and V by 5 bases; bases with no gene match: 6. This CDR3 is 15 amino acids long. Written as DNA, the CDR3 is TGTGCCAGCAGTCGAGCGGGGGGAGGAACAGATACGCAGTATTTT. This sequence encodes CASSRAGGGTDTQYF.

The V and J genes are TRBV30 and TRBJ1-1; no clear D. The CDR3 sequence is 13 residues long. V was cut by 0 bases and J by 11 bases, with 16 bases left in between. Germline CDR1 reads GTSNPN; CDR2 reads SVGIG (reference sequence). CDR3 DNA sequence: TGTGCCTGGAGTGTATTGGGTCAGCGAGAGGCTTTCTTT. Its translation is CAWSVLGQREAFF.

The V gene is TRBV19, the J gene TRBJ1-5, with a tentative D call TRBD1 (6 bases). The CDR3 has 14 amino acids. The V and J ends lost 7 bases and 7 bases respectively, with 17 bases between them. Germline CDR1 LNHDA, CDR2 SQIVND (reference sequence). The CDR3 nucleotides read TGTGCCAGTACCGACGGGGGGCTTCAACAGCCCCAGCATTTT. Translated, it gives CASTDGGLQQPQHF.

The chain employs TRBV28 and TRBJ1-1; D uncertain. Looked up from germline, CDR1 is MDHEN and CDR2 is SYDVKM. CDR3 length equals 15 residues. V was shortened by 7 bases and J by 0 bases, with 15 bases between the two germline ends. As DNA, the CDR3 is TGTGCCAGCACGGGAGTTGGCAGACTGAACACTGAAGCTTTCTTT. Translating it yields CASTGVGRLNTEAFF.

The chain combines TRBV9 with TRBJ1-1; D gene ambiguous. This CDR3 comprises 12 residues. Germline loops: CDR1 SGDLS, CDR2 YYNGEE. V was cut by 1 base and J by 11 bases, with 12 bases left in between. CDR3 in DNA: TGTGCCAGCAGCGTATTTCGCGGGGAGGCTTTCTTT. It specifies CASSVFRGEAFF. The entire variable domain, with the rest obtained from reference TRBV9 and TRBJ1-1, is as follows: DSGVTQTPKHLITATGQRVTLRCSPRSGDLSVYWYQQSLDQGLQFLIQYYNGEERAKGNILERFSAQQFPDLHSELNLSSLELGDSALYFCASSVFRGEAFFGQGTRLTVV.

The chain uses TRBV5-6 and TRBJ2-5, with TRBD1 matching 7 bases. CDR1 and CDR2 (germline): SGHDT, YYEEEE. The CDR3 spans 14 residues. With V trimmed by 2 bases and J by 1 base, 2 bases remained unmatched. CDR3: CASSFAGGQETQYF. The CDR3 nucleotides are TGTGCCAGCAGCTTTGCAGGGGGCCAAGAGACCCAGTACTTC.

The CDR3 loop is CASSLLGGGRRNTEAFF. CDR3 in DNA: TGTGCCAGCAGCCTTCTCGGCGGGGGGCGCCGGAACACTGAAGCTTTCTTT. The chain employs TRBV7-9 and TRBJ1-1, with a possible D match to TRBD1 (6 bases). The V end was cut by 5 bases, the J end by 1 base, with 20 bases between. Germline V gives CDR1 SEHNR, CDR2 FQNEAQ (reference sequence). This CDR3 comprises 17 residues.

This chain links TRBV19 with TRBJ1-5, with 9 bases matching TRBD1. This CDR3 contains 14 residues. CDR1 is LNHDA, CDR2 SQIVND, per germline (reference sequence). Trimming took 6 bases from V and 6 from J; bases not matched to a gene: 6. CDR3 amino acids: CASRRDREGQPQHF. CDR3 DNA sequence: TGTGCCAGTAGACGGGACAGGGAAGGTCAGCCCCAGCATTTT. The variable domain in full, with the rest retrieved from reference TRBV19 and TRBJ1-5, is DGGITQSPKYLFRKEGQNVTLSCEQNLNHDAMYWYRQDPGQGLRLIYYSQIVNDFQKGDIAEGYSVSREKKESFPLTVTSAQKNPTAFYLCASRRDREGQPQHFGDGTRLSIL.

The chain recombines TRBV19 with TRBJ1-1; the match to TRBD1 covers 8 bases. The CDR3 sequence is 14 residues long. With V trimmed by 6 bases and J by 5 bases, 8 bases remained unmatched. Looked up from germline, CDR1 is LNHDA and CDR2 is SQIVND (reference sequence). This chain's CDR3 is CASRPDRGKTEAFF. The CDR3 DNA sequence: TGTGCCAGTAGGCCAGACAGGGGCAAAACTGAAGCTTTCTTT. Combining the CDR3 with reference TRBV19 and TRBJ1-1 gives the whole variable domain DGGITQSPKYLFRKEGQNVTLSCEQNLNHDAMYWYRQDPGQGLRLIYYSQIVNDFQKGDIAEGYSVSREKKESFPLTVTSAQKNPTAFYLCASRPDRGKTEAFFGQGTRLTVV.

The chain links TRBV7-2 to TRBJ2-7; D uncertain. Germline CDR1 SGHTA, CDR2 FQGNSA. CDR3 length: 14 residues. V was pared by 5 bases and J by 0 bases, with 11 bases between. In DNA form, the CDR3 reads TGTGCCAGCAGCGATGGTAGTCGCTCCTACGAGCAGTACTTC. Translation gives CASSDGSRSYEQYF.

This chain uses TRBV7-9 with TRBJ2-1; 9 positions agree with TRBD2. The CDR3 length is 15 residues. The trim removed 1 base at V and 5 bases at J, leaving 3 bases unmatched. Germline V gene sequence: CDR1 SEHNR, CDR2 FQNEAQ (reference sequence). This CDR3 is CASSLGGGAHNEQFF. The CDR3 DNA reads TGTGCCAGCAGCTTAGGCGGGGGGGCCCACAATGAGCAGTTCTTC. Using reference TRBV7-9 and TRBJ2-1 for the parts outside the CDR3, the full variable domain is DTGVSQNPRHKITKRGQNVTFRCDPISEHNRLYWYRQTLGQGPEFLTYFQNEAQLEKSRLLSDRFSAERPKGSFSTLEIQRTEQGDSAMYLCASSLGGGAHNEQFFGPGTRLTVL.

This clone was seen just once. The V and J genes are TRBV9 and TRBJ2-1; 9 bases agree with TRBD2. The V gene end was trimmed by 4 bases and the J gene end by 1 base; junction bases not matched to a gene: 3. From germline, CDR1 is SGDLS and CDR2 YYNGEE. The CDR3 is 15 residues long. The CDR3 DNA reads as TGTGCCAGCAGCTTGAGCGGGGGGTCCTACAATGAGCAGTTCTTC. It codes for CASSLSGGSYNEQFF.

DNA for the CDR3: TGCGCCAGCAGCCCTACGAGTCTGGGCGCTAACTATGGCTACACCTTC. It translates to CASSPTSLGANYGYTF. The V gene is TRBV5-1, the J gene TRBJ1-2, with D unresolved. Germline CDR1 reads SGHRS; CDR2 reads YFSETQ. The V and J ends lost 4 bases and 0 bases respectively, with 16 bases between them. This CDR3 spans 16 amino acids.

The J gene is TRBJ2-7, the V gene TRBV15, with 7 bases aligning to TRBD1. V was clipped by 2 bases and J by 0 bases; unmatched bases: 4. Germline V lookup: CDR1 LNHNV, CDR2 YYDKDF (reference sequence). This CDR3 is 15 amino acids long. The CDR3 bases are TGTGCCACCAGCAGACAGGGGGATAGCTCCTACGAGCAGTACTTC. Amino acid sequence: CATSRQGDSSYEQYF. Using reference TRBV15 and TRBJ2-7 for the parts outside the CDR3, the full variable domain is DAMVIQNPRYQVTQFGKPVTLSCSQTLNHNVMYWYQQKSSQAPKLLFHYYDKDFNNEADTPDNFQSRRPNTSFCFLDIRSPGLGDTAMYLCATSRQGDSSYEQYFGPGTRLTVT.

The chain is built from TRBV2 and TRBJ2-2; a weak D match, TRBD1 (5 bases). V was shortened by 5 bases and J by 10 bases, with 8 bases between the two germline ends. This CDR3 has 11 residues. CDR1 SNHLY and CDR2 FYNNEI come from the germline V gene. The CDR3 region is CASSQTEELFF. DNA of the CDR3: TGTGCCAGCAGTCAGACAGAGGAGCTGTTTTTT.

In this sample, this clone turned up once. The chain employs TRBV5-6 and TRBJ2-7, with D uncertain. CDR3 size: 13 residues. Trimming shortened V by 0 bases and J by 2 bases, and 6 bases separated the two germline ends. In germline, CDR1 is SGHDT, CDR2 YYEEEE. This CDR3 reads CASSLGSTYEQYF. The DNA for the CDR3 is TGTGCCAGCAGCTTGGGGTCTACCTACGAGCAGTACTTC.

This clone has only one observation. This sequence joins TRBV7-9 and TRBJ1-2; the D gene is possibly TRBD1 (5 bases). This CDR3 spans 12 amino acids. Germline V CDR1 and CDR2: SEHNR, FQNEAQ (reference sequence). Trimming removed 2 bases at V and 8 bases at J, with 9 bases between. The CDR3 coding sequence is TGTGCCAGCAGCTTATTCCAGGGCGGCTACACCTTC. Protein sequence: CASSLFQGGYTF.

The CDR3 nucleotides read TGTGCCACCCGAAAGCTAAGCAATATGAACACTGAAGCTTTCTTT. This sequence encodes CATRKLSNMNTEAFF. V is TRBV6-5 and J is TRBJ1-1; no firm D call. V dropped 10 bases and J dropped 0 bases, with 18 bases sitting between them. Germline assignment: CDR1 MNHEY and CDR2 SVGAGI. The CDR3 consists of 15 residues.

This clone was seen once. The rearrangement joins TRBV7-7 to TRBJ2-5; the match to TRBD2 covers 8 bases. Germline V gives CDR1 SSHAT, CDR2 FNYEAQ (reference sequence). J was trimmed by 5 bases and V by 0 bases; bases with no gene match: 5. The CDR3 loop spans 15 amino acids. CDR3 nucleotide sequence: TGTGCCAGCAGCTTAGCTAGCGGGGTTGGGGAGACCCAGTACTTC. Its translation is CASSLASGVGETQYF.